The clone carrying this TCR beta chain was detected a few times. The entry originates in a study of molecular identifiers for immune sequencing clone quantification. The V gene's germline CDR1 is PRHDT and CDR2 FYEKMQ (reference sequence). The CDR3 totals 13 residues. The V gene lost 0 bases and the J gene lost 7 bases, with 9 bases spanning the gap. One entry per CDR3 protein, called by TCRdb with MiXCR from the PCR reads. This sample has hundreds of thousands of distinct CDR3 sequences, with 25% found just once. The receptor was derived from a human donor in good health. Some libraries in this study had Jurkat cell RNA spiked in. Specimen: naive CD8+ T cells from blood, with Jurkat cell RNA spiked in. The subset denotes: FACS-sorted CD8+CD4-CCR7+CD45RA+ naive T cells. The chain links TRBV13 to TRBJ1-1; no reliable D call. The CDR3 region is CASSLGGPGEAFF. The CDR3 coding sequence is TGTGCCAGCAGCTTAGGAGGGCCGGGTGAAGCTTTCTTT.